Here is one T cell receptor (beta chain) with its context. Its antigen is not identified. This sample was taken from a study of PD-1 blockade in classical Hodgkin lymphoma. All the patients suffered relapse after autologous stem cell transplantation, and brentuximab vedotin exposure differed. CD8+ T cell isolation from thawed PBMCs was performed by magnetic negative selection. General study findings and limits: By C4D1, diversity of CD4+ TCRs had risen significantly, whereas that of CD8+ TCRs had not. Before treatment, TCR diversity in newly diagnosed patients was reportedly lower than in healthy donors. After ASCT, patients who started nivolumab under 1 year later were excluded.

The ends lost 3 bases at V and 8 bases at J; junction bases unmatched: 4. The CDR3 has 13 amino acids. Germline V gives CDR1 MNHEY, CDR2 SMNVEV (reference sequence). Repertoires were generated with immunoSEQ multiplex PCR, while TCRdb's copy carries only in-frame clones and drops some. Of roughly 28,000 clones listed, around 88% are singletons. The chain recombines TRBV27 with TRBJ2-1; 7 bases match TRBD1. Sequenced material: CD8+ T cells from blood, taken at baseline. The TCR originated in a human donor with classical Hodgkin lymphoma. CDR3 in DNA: TGTGCCAGCAGTTTCTGGCAGGGGGATGAGCAGTTCTTC. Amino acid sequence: CASSFWQGDEQFF.